The next 22 T cell receptor beta chains were all read from a single sample in a study of T cells in women clearing cervical HPV infection. Assay used: immunoSEQ multiplex PCR; TCRdb lists only in-frame clones, some missing. The sample includes some 26,000 clones. Sequencing was done on a sample of blood buffy coat. The receptors originated from a woman aged 18 to 75 with a cervical HPV16 infection that either progressed to CIN3+ or cleared (not recorded which).

This CDR3 reads CASSPRQGVAEAFF. The CDR3 DNA, read in part, is TGTGCCAGCAGCCCCCGACAGGGGGTGGCTGAA. The rearrangement uses TRBV7-9 and TRBJ1-1, with 9 bases matching TRBD1. The sequence runs out 3 residues before the end of the CDR3; the remainder is reconstructed from the germline J gene. This CDR3 has 14 residues. J was trimmed by 6 bases and V by 5 bases; bases with no gene match: 7. The V gene's germline CDR1 is SEHNR and CDR2 FQNEAQ (reference sequence).

CDR3 residues: CASMGQSSYEQYF. Incomplete CDR3 DNA: TGCGCCAGCATGGGACAGAGCTCCTACGAG. The chain recombines TRBV5-1 with TRBJ2-7; 7 bases agree with TRBD1. The CDR3 goes on 3 residues after the read ends, and that part is filled in from the germline J gene. With 6 bases clipped from V and 0 bases from J, the junction kept 3 bases outside the gene matches. Germline V gene data show CDR1 as SGHRS and CDR2 as YFSETQ. The CDR3 covers 13 residues. The full variable domain, rest sourced from reference TRBV5-1 and TRBJ2-7, is KAGVTQTPRYLIKTRGQQVTLSCSPISGHRSVSWYQQTPGQGLQFLFEYFSETQRNKGNFPGRFSGRQFSNSRSEMNVSTLELGDSALYLCASMGQSSYEQYFGPGTRLTVT.

In regard to this clone: The DNA ends 3 residues before the CDR3 does, and the rest of the CDR3 is filled in from the germline J gene. V gene TRBV20-1 combines with J gene TRBJ1-1; D perhaps matches TRBD1 (5 bases). The CDR3 is 13 residues long. V lost 0 bases and J lost 3, with 8 bases in between. The germline V gene encodes CDR1 DFQATT and CDR2 SNEGSKA (reference sequence). The CDR3 sequence is CSARDPRDTEAFF. Partial CDR3 DNA: TGCAGTGCTAGAGATCCCAGGGACACTGAA.

As regards this clone: The CDR3 extends 3 residues past the end of the read, so its final part is completed from the germline J gene. The chain combines TRBV6-2 or TRBV6-3 with TRBJ2-7; 7 bases are a match to TRBD2. The V gene end was trimmed by 2 bases and the J gene end by 3 bases; junction bases not matched to a gene: 7. CDR1 and CDR2 from the germline V gene are MNHEY and SVGEGT. This CDR3 has 15 residues. This CDR3 is CASSYTRRGDYEQYF. The part of the CDR3 DNA that was read is TGTGCCAGCAGTTACACTCGCCGGGGGGACTACGAG.

The CDR3 loop reads CAWSRQSAEKLFF. Partial CDR3 DNA: TGTGCCTGGAGTAGGCAGAGCGCAGAAAAA. The J gene is TRBJ1-4, the V gene TRBV30, with D uncertain. The sequence runs out 3 residues before the end of the CDR3; the remainder is reconstructed from the germline J gene. This CDR3 region has 13 residues. Germline loops: CDR1 GTSNPN, CDR2 SVGIG (reference sequence). Trimming pared 2 bases from V and 8 bases from J, leaving 12 bases between.

As concerns this clone: The read comes to an end 3 residues before the CDR3 does, leaving the germline J gene to fill in the end. The genes are TRBV18 and TRBJ1-2; D perhaps matches TRBD1 (5 bases). V lost 0 bases and J lost 2, with 10 bases in between. The CDR3 extends over 15 amino acids. From germline, CDR1 is KGHSH and CDR2 LQKENI. The sequenced part of the CDR3 DNA is TGTGCCAGCTCACCACCGGCCAGGGTAAACTATGGC. Protein product: CASSPPARVNYG. The whole CDR3 reads CASSPPARVNYGYTF.

On this clone itself: The read stops 3 residues short of the end of the CDR3; the missing end is completed from the germline J gene. V usage is TRBV20-1 and J usage is TRBJ2-2; TRBD1 or TRBD2 may be the D gene (5 bases each). Germline V gene lookup returns CDR1 DFQATT and CDR2 SNEGSKA (reference sequence). This CDR3 has 16 residues. The CDR3 DNA, read in part, is TGCAGTGCTAGCCTCACACGTCAGAGAGGGGCCAACGTG. Translated: CSASLTRQRGANV. The entire CDR3 sequence reads CSASLTRQRGANVLFF.

A remark on this clone: The read comes to an end 3 residues before the CDR3 does, leaving the germline J gene to fill in the end. The chain joins TRBV7-7 to TRBJ1-2, with TRBD1 matching over 8 bases. The V gene's germline CDR1 is SSHAT and CDR2 FNYEAQ (reference sequence). The CDR3 extends over 16 amino acids. The CDR3 region is CASSLGPGGGTDTYTF. CDR3 DNA (partial): TGTGCCAGCAGCTTAGGCCCAGGGGGCGGCACAGATACC.

Remarks on this clone: The CDR3 end is not reached by the read, which stops 3 residues before it; the germline J gene fills it in. The chain is built from TRBV7-2 and TRBJ2-2, with 9 bases aligning to TRBD2. Trimming cost V 2 bases and J 5 bases; bases outside gene matches: 3. CDR1 and CDR2 (germline): SGHTA, FQGNSA. The CDR3 loop spans 15 amino acids. The CDR3: CASSLPLAGTGELFF. CDR3 DNA, as far as it was read: TGTGCCAGCAGCTTACCCCTAGCGGGGACCGGGGAG. Looking up the rest from reference TRBV7-2 and TRBJ2-2 gives the full variable domain: GAGVSQSPSNKVTEKGKDVELRCDPISGHTALYWYRQSLGQGLEFLIYFQGNSAPDKSGLPSDRFSAERTGGSVSTLTIQRTQQEDSAVYLCASSLPLAGTGELFFGEGSRLTVL.

Details on this clone: Coverage ceases 3 residues before the CDR3 finishes, and the germline J gene fills in the end. The chain employs TRBV7-9 and TRBJ1-1, with D unclear. The CDR3 has 15 residues. Looked up from germline, CDR1 is SEHNR and CDR2 is FQNEAQ (reference sequence). Trimming took off 4 bases at V and 4 bases at J, with 16 bases between the two ends. The CDR3 DNA, read in part, is TGTGCCAGCAGCTCGACGACCCGGGTGGGCACTGAA. Translating gives CASSSTTRVGTE. The entire CDR3 protein is CASSSTTRVGTEAFF. Variable domain in full (rest from reference TRBV7-9 and TRBJ1-1): DTGVSQNPRHKITKRGQNVTFRCDPISEHNRLYWYRQTLGQGPEFLTYFQNEAQLEKSRLLSDRFSAERPKGSFSTLEIQRTEQGDSAMYLCASSSTTRVGTEAFFGQGTRLTVV.

A note on this clone: The CDR3 extends 3 residues past the end of the read, so its final part is completed from the germline J gene. The V call is TRBV6-2 or TRBV6-3, the J call TRBJ1-1; the match to TRBD1 covers 7 bases. This CDR3 is built from 11 residues. Germline CDR1 is MNHEY and CDR2 is SVGEGT. The CDR3: CASIDDRVAFF. The CDR3 DNA, read in part, is TGTGCCAGCATCGACGACAGGGTC.

Remarks on this clone: The CDR3 extends 3 residues past the end of the read, so its final part is completed from the germline J gene. This chain uses TRBV18 with TRBJ2-7; 7 bases align to TRBD2. This CDR3 has 14 amino acids. With 5 bases clipped from V and 5 bases from J, the junction kept 9 bases outside the gene matches. Germline V gene sequence: CDR1 KGHSH, CDR2 LQKENI. CDR3 DNA (partial): TGTGCCAGCTCATTGCGACTAGCAAGGGACGAG. Protein product: CASSLRLARDE. The CDR3 in its entirety is CASSLRLARDEQYF.

Turning to this clone: The CDR3 end falls 3 residues outside the read, so it is completed with the germline J gene. The chain joins TRBV6-2 or TRBV6-3 to TRBJ2-7; TRBD1 agrees at 7 bases. The CDR3 has 15 residues. Per the germline V gene, CDR1 is MNHEY and CDR2 is SVGEGT. Trimming took 7 bases from V and 3 from J; bases not matched to a gene: 12. CDR3 protein: CASTKTGINLYEQYF. The sequenced CDR3 bases are TGTGCCAGCACTAAGACAGGGATTAACCTCTACGAG.

A remark on this clone: The observed sequence ends 3 residues before the CDR3 terminus, with the missing tail filled in from the germline J gene. The chain uses TRBV20-1 and TRBJ2-5; 12 positions agree with TRBD2. Germline V gives CDR1 DFQATT, CDR2 SNEGSKA (reference sequence). The J segment lost 5 bases and the V segment lost 3 bases, leaving 4 bases of the junction unmatched. The CDR3 runs to 14 residues. CDR3 in amino acids: CSARPTSGGETQYF. The covered CDR3 bases are TGCAGTGCTAGGCCTACTAGCGGGGGGGAGACC.

Note on this clone: The read terminates 3 residues before the CDR3 end, so the remaining end is supplied by the germline J gene. The rearrangement joins TRBV20-1 to TRBJ1-1; 9 bases map to TRBD1. V lost 6 bases and J lost 1; bases outside the gene matches: 3. In germline, CDR1 is DFQATT, CDR2 SNEGSKA (reference sequence). The CDR3 totals 13 residues. The CDR3 loop reads CSALQGANTEAFF. Incomplete CDR3 DNA: TGCAGTGCGTTACAGGGGGCGAACACTGAA.

Comment on this clone: Read sequence stops 3 residues before the CDR3 end, and the germline J gene provides the missing end. This chain links TRBV5-6 with TRBJ1-6; TRBD1 matches 9 bases. The V and J ends lost 5 bases and 9 bases, in that order; junction bases with no gene match: 9. CDR3 length: 15 amino acids. Germline V lookup: CDR1 SGHDT, CDR2 YYEEEE. The CDR3 spells CASRVWGQGPSPLHF. The covered CDR3 bases are TGTGCCAGCAGGGTGTGGGGACAGGGTCCTTCACCC.

Details on this clone: The observed sequence ends 3 residues before the CDR3 terminus, with the missing tail filled in from the germline J gene. The V and J genes are TRBV5-1 and TRBJ2-3; D is unresolved. The CDR3 is made up of 14 amino acids. Germline CDR1 and CDR2: SGHRS and YFSETQ. CDR3 loop: CASSFGQYQETQYF. The part of the CDR3 DNA that was read is TGCGCCAGCAGCTTCGGTCAATACCAAGAGACG. Looking up the rest from reference TRBV5-1 and TRBJ2-3 gives the full variable domain: KAGVTQTPRYLIKTRGQQVTLSCSPISGHRSVSWYQQTPGQGLQFLFEYFSETQRNKGNFPGRFSGRQFSNSRSEMNVSTLELGDSALYLCASSFGQYQETQYFGPGTRLTVL.

Turning to this clone: Read data end 3 residues before the CDR3 end; the end is taken from the germline J gene. This chain joins TRBV18 and TRBJ1-1; D is unresolved. The CDR3 contains 14 residues. Germline V gene lookup returns CDR1 KGHSH and CDR2 LQKENI. Deletions cut 4 bases from V and 0 bases from J, with 9 bases between. The part of the CDR3 DNA that was read is TGTGCCAGCTCACAAGGCGGAGTGAACACTGAA. Translating gives CASSQGGVNTE. The complete CDR3 sequence is CASSQGGVNTEAFF.

In regard to this clone: The read ends 3 residues shy of where the CDR3 ends; the end is completed using the germline J gene. The V and J genes are TRBV29-1 and TRBJ2-7, with unresolved D. The CDR3 is 13 amino acids. Trimming cost V 1 base and J 4 bases, with 11 bases left between them. The germline V gene encodes CDR1 SQVTM and CDR2 ANQGSEA. The covered CDR3 bases are TGCAGCGTTGAAGGTAAAGGGCTATACGAG. Its protein product is CSVEGKGLYE. The CDR3, in full, reads CSVEGKGLYEQYF.

Points on this clone: The read ends 3 residues before the CDR3 terminus; that terminus is restored from the germline J gene. The J gene is TRBJ2-2, the V gene TRBV23-1; the D is unclear. TRBV23-1 is placed among ORFs of uncertain function. The CDR3 is made up of 14 amino acids. The CDR3 reads CASTVASTNEKLFF. The CDR3 bases that were read are TGCGCCAGCACCGTAGCCTCAACTAATGAAAAG.

Partial CDR3 DNA: TGCGCCAGCAGCGACGGTTCGGGCGGGGACACTGAA. Its protein product is CASSDGSGGDTE. The whole CDR3 region reads CASSDGSGGDTEAFF. The chain has TRBV5-1 and TRBJ1-1; D is ambiguous. Coverage ceases 3 residues before the CDR3 finishes, and the germline J gene fills in the end. V was trimmed by 4 bases and J by 3 bases, leaving 16 bases between them. CDR1 and CDR2 from the germline V gene are SGHRS and YFSETQ. The CDR3 has 15 residues.

In the case of this clone: The CDR3 extends 3 residues past the end of the read, so its final part is completed from the germline J gene. The V and J genes are TRBV7-9 and TRBJ2-2; 9 bases fit TRBD2. The germline V gene encodes CDR1 SEHNR and CDR2 FQNEAQ (reference sequence). J was trimmed by 9 bases and V by 5 bases; bases with no gene match: 7. CDR3 length: 14 amino acids. CDR3 DNA (partial): TGTGCCAGCAGCGCGGGACTAGCCGGACGGGAG. Translating it yields CASSAGLAGRE. The whole CDR3 reads CASSAGLAGRELFF.